This T cell receptor (beta chain) was retrieved from a study of identical twins. Findings and caveats of the study: Modelling approaches yielded underestimates of out-of-frame TCR alpha sharing between monozygotic twins.

This clonotype appeared a few times. Its antigen is unknown. TCRdb reanalysed the 5' RACE reads using MiXCR and keeps one entry per CDR3 protein. The table has under 300,000 distinct CDR3 sequences, about 14% seen once. The CDR3 totals 14 residues. The germline V gene has CDR1 SGHTA and CDR2 FQGNSA. J gave up 7 bases and V 5 bases, and 8 bases lay outside the gene matches. The source of this sequence is a young woman in good health. The chain employs TRBV7-2 and TRBJ1-5; 7 nucleotides match TRBD1. Sequencing input: memory (CD45RO+) T cells sorted from blood. DNA for the CDR3: TGTGCCAGCAGCCCGGCACAGGGGTTCCAGCCCCAGCATTTT. It yields the protein CASSPAQGFQPQHF. The entire variable domain, with the rest obtained from reference TRBV7-2 and TRBJ1-5, is as follows: GAGVSQSPSNKVTEKGKDVELRCDPISGHTALYWYRQSLGQGLEFLIYFQGNSAPDKSGLPSDRFSAERTGGSVSTLTIQRTQQEDSAVYLCASSPAQGFQPQHFGDGTRLSIL.